Following are 30 T cell receptor beta chains from one sample sequenced in a study of T-cell memory formation after mild COVID-19. TCRdb recomputed calls from the 5' RACE reads with MiXCR, one row per CDR3 protein. The data show about 350,000 distinct CDR3 sequences, with about an eighth seen just once and 20% to 25% held by the top ten. The sequencing sample was made of PBMCs or a T cell subset sorted from them (not recorded which). Receptors were obtained from a man between 18 and 35 years old who had mild COVID-19 (a few samples of this study predate the infection). Cell type and time point are not known.

The gene calls are TRBV27 and TRBJ2-1; TRBD2 matches at 10 bases. This CDR3 region has 16 residues. CDR1 is MNHEY and CDR2 is SMNVEV in the germline V gene (reference sequence). The V gene end was trimmed by 5 bases and the J gene end by 4 bases; junction bases not matched to a gene: 8. The CDR3 region has the DNA TGTGCCAGCAGTCCCCTAACTAGCGGGGAATACAATGAGCAGTTCTTC. It codes for CASSPLTSGEYNEQFF.

This clonotype came up a few times. The J gene is TRBJ2-7, the V gene TRBV7-9; D possibly corresponds to TRBD2 (6 bases). The CDR3 has 13 residues. Trimming removed 6 bases at V and 6 bases at J, with 15 bases between. Germline values: CDR1 SEHNR, CDR2 FQNEAQ (reference sequence). Written as DNA, the CDR3 is TGTGCCAGCAGTCCGGTCGCGGGGCTCGAGCAGTACGTC. This translates into CASSPVAGLEQYV.

J is TRBJ1-2 and V is TRBV7-2; D possibly corresponds to TRBD1 (6 bases). The CDR3 sequence is 15 residues long. V lost 5 bases to trimming and J lost 3 bases, with 16 bases between them. The germline CDR1 and CDR2 sequences are SGHTA and FQGNSA. CDR3 sequence (DNA): TGTGCCAGCAGCCCAACAGGGCGACCCGACTATGGCTACACCTTC. It codes for CASSPTGRPDYGYTF.

This clonotype was recorded at least ten times. The chain uses TRBV24-1 and TRBJ2-3; TRBD2 agrees at 12 bases. Germline values: CDR1 KGHDR, CDR2 SFDVKD. Germline trimming cut 3 bases from V and 4 bases from J; bases unmatched to any gene: 4. This CDR3 is 16 amino acids long. CDR3 nucleotide sequence: TGTGCCACCAGTGATCCACGACTAGCGGGGGCAGATACGCAGTATTTT. Encoded protein: CATSDPRLAGADTQYF.

The V gene is TRBV7-8, the J gene TRBJ1-1; 9 positions agree with TRBD1. V was pared by 6 bases and J by 8 bases, with 7 bases of the junction left unmatched. Germline CDR1 reads SGHVS; CDR2 reads FQNEAQ. This CDR3 spans 13 amino acids. CDR3 in amino acids: CASRQDRGREAFF. Here the CDR3 DNA reads TGTGCCAGCAGACAGGACAGGGGAAGGGAAGCTTTCTTT.

The chain employs TRBV7-2 and TRBJ1-2; the match to TRBD1 covers 7 bases. Germline-derived CDR1 and CDR2 are SGHTA and FQGNSA. CDR3 size: 15 residues. With 5 bases clipped from V and 5 bases from J, the junction kept 11 bases outside the gene matches. Written as DNA, the CDR3 is TGTGCCAGCAGCCCCCGGGACAGCTTAGGATATGGCTACACCTTC. This gives the protein CASSPRDSLGYGYTF.

Only a few counts were recorded for this clonotype. The chain employs TRBV20-1 and TRBJ1-6; weak D call: TRBD1 (5 bases). The germline V gene has CDR1 DFQATT and CDR2 SNEGSKA (reference sequence). CDR3 length: 15 amino acids. Trimming left V 3 bases short and J 1 base short, with 10 bases between. As DNA, the CDR3 is TGCAGTGCTAGGCCCAGGGAATCCTATAATTCACCCCTCCACTTT. Amino acid sequence: CSARPRESYNSPLHF.

The chain combines TRBV9 with TRBJ2-1; D is ambiguous. The germline CDR1 and CDR2 sequences are SGDLS and YYNGEE. Trimming took 1 base from V and 1 from J, leaving 9 bases between them. CDR3 length equals 15 residues. The CDR3 is CASSVTYGSYNEQFF. The CDR3 coding sequence is TGTGCCAGCAGCGTAACCTACGGATCCTACAATGAGCAGTTCTTC.

This clonotype was picked up a small number of times. This chain links TRBV11-2 with TRBJ2-1; TRBD1 might be the D (6 bases). V lost 0 bases and J 4 bases, leaving 7 bases between the germline ends. The CDR3 consists of 14 residues. CDR1 and CDR2 (germline): SGHAT, FQNNGV. The CDR3 sequence is CASSLDTGYNEQFF. The CDR3 DNA reads TGTGCCAGCAGCTTAGATACAGGGTACAATGAGCAGTTCTTC.

This clonotype was seen repeatedly, ten times or more. V and J are TRBV12-3 or TRBV12-4 and TRBJ2-3, with TRBD1 matching 9 bases. The CDR3 length is 15 residues. The junction had 6 bases not matched to a gene; V was cut back by 5 bases and J by 3 bases. This chain's CDR3 is CASSPRQGGTDTQYF. The DNA for the CDR3 is TGTGCCAGCAGTCCTAGACAGGGGGGGACAGATACGCAGTATTTT.

The chain couples TRBV5-4 to TRBJ2-5, with unresolved D. Trimming left V 3 bases short and J 6 bases short, with 6 bases between. Germline V lookup: CDR1 SGHNT, CDR2 YYREEE (reference sequence). CDR3 length: 11 residues. The chain's CDR3 is CASSSYQTQYF. CDR3 nucleotides: TGTGCCAGCAGCTCCTATCAGACCCAGTACTTC.

V is TRBV28 and J is TRBJ2-7, with D perhaps TRBD2 (5 bases). Trimming left V 4 bases short and J 3 bases short, with 10 bases between. CDR1 and CDR2 from the germline V gene are MDHEN and SYDVKM. The CDR3 is made up of 13 amino acids. This CDR3 is CASSWSGSYEQYF. CDR3 nucleotide sequence: TGTGCCAGCAGTTGGAGCGGAAGCTACGAGCAGTACTTC.

The chain recombines TRBV20-1 with TRBJ1-6; no clear D. CDR1 is DFQATT and CDR2 is SNEGSKA in the germline V gene (reference sequence). V lost 2 bases and J 7 bases, leaving 12 bases between the germline ends. This CDR3 region has 14 residues. As DNA, the CDR3 is TGCAGTGCTAGAATACCGCTCCGAAATTCACCCCTCCACTTT. The encoded protein is CSARIPLRNSPLHF.

This clonotype has at least ten counts. The chain joins TRBV11-2 to TRBJ1-6; no clear D. The CDR3 extends over 13 amino acids. Trimming cost V 9 bases and J 8 bases, with 14 bases left between them. Germline values: CDR1 SGHAT, CDR2 FQNNGV. CDR3 amino acids: CASAKGFYSPLHF. CDR3 nucleotides: TGTGCCAGTGCGAAAGGGTTTTATTCACCCCTCCACTTT.

This clonotype was seen more than once but under ten times. V and J are TRBV2 and TRBJ2-7; the D gene is possibly TRBD1 (5 bases). CDR3 length equals 16 residues. Germline loops: CDR1 SNHLY, CDR2 FYNNEI. V gave up 6 bases and J gave up 7 bases, with 25 bases separating them. Here the CDR3 reads CASRVIPGHTMKEQYF. For the CDR3, the DNA is TGTGCCAGCAGAGTGATACCCGGACACACAATGAAAGAGCAGTACTTC. Using reference TRBV2 and TRBJ2-7 for the parts outside the CDR3, the full variable domain is EPEVTQTPSHQVTQMGQEVILRCVPISNHLYFYWYRQILGQKVEFLVSFYNNEISEKSEIFDDQFSVERPDGSNFTLKIRSTKLEDSAMYFCASRVIPGHTMKEQYFGPGTRLTVT.

The table lists this clonotype with a few counts. This chain joins TRBV18 and TRBJ2-1, with D tentatively TRBD1 (6 bases). Germline CDR1 is KGHSH and CDR2 is LQKENI. There are 16 residues in the CDR3. Trimming stripped 3 bases from V and 2 bases from J, with 14 bases between. The CDR3 is CASSPTTGSTYNEQFF. The DNA for the CDR3 is TGTGCCAGCTCACCCACCACAGGGAGTACCTACAATGAGCAGTTCTTC.

Only a few counts were recorded for this clonotype. The chain employs TRBV29-1 and TRBJ2-2, with TRBD2 matching 11 bases. The V and J ends lost 4 bases and 4 bases, in that order; junction bases with no gene match: 2. Germline values: CDR1 SQVTM, CDR2 ANQGSEA. The CDR3 has 14 amino acids. CDR3 sequence (DNA): TGCAGCGTTGTCACTAGCGGGGGCACCGGGGAGCTGTTTTTT. Translation: CSVVTSGGTGELFF.

This clonotype showed up just a few times. One end of the junction is discordant with germline, which a read error may explain. This chain joins TRBV12-3 or TRBV12-4 and TRBJ2-3; D perhaps matches TRBD1 (6 bases). The CDR3 contains 15 residues. CDR3 protein: CAIHRQDRSTDMQYF. DNA of the CDR3: TGTGCCATTCATAGACAGGATCGTAGCACAGATATGCAGTATTTT.

This sequence joins TRBV5-1 and TRBJ2-5, with a tentative D call TRBD1 (6 bases). The CDR3 contains 14 residues. The germline V gene has CDR1 SGHRS and CDR2 YFSETQ. V was cut by 0 bases and J by 3 bases, with 9 bases left in between. The CDR3 region has the DNA TGCGCCAGCAGCTTGGTAGCAGGGGAAGAGACCCAGTACTTC. Amino acids: CASSLVAGEETQYF.

In this sample, this clonotype turned up a few times. The chain carries TRBV14 and TRBJ2-1, with D possibly matching TRBD2 (6 bases). Germline assignment: CDR1 SGHDN and CDR2 FVKESK. This CDR3 is built from 16 residues. V dropped 1 base and J dropped 4 bases, with 14 bases sitting between them. The CDR3 sequence is CASSQARDWGYNEQFF. The CDR3 DNA reads as TGTGCCAGCAGCCAAGCCCGGGACTGGGGATACAATGAGCAGTTCTTC.

This clonotype turned up a few times. The chain has TRBV5-5 and TRBJ2-7, with D perhaps TRBD1 or TRBD2 (6 bases each). This CDR3 comprises 16 residues. Germline lookup yields CDR1 SGHKS and CDR2 YYEKEE (reference sequence). The V and J ends lost 3 bases and 6 bases respectively, with 22 bases between them. The DNA for the CDR3 is TGTGCCAGCAGCTCATCCGGGGGACAAGGAATCTCCGAGCAGTACGTC. Translation gives CASSSSGGQGISEQYV.

This clonotype was seen at least ten times. This chain links TRBV7-2 with TRBJ2-3; no definite D call. The germline V gene encodes CDR1 SGHTA and CDR2 FQGNSA. The V end lost 3 bases, the J end lost 5 bases, and 9 bases lay between the germline ends. The CDR3 is 13 residues long. The CDR3 nucleotides read TGTGCCAGCAGCTTTACAATGAGAGATACGCAGTATTTT. It is translated as CASSFTMRDTQYF.

The sample holds many counts of this clonotype. The chain is built from TRBV29-1 and TRBJ2-1; D unclear. The CDR3 has 16 residues. V was cut by 1 base and J by 2 bases, with 15 bases left in between. Germline lookup yields CDR1 SQVTM and CDR2 ANQGSEA. CDR3 nucleotide sequence: TGCAGCGTTGAAGGGGCAGCTACTTGGCCCTACAATGAGCAGTTCTTC. The encoded protein is CSVEGAATWPYNEQFF.

This clonotype was counted many times. This chain joins TRBV4-1 and TRBJ2-5; 7 bases agree with TRBD2. Unmatched junction bases numbered 17, after V lost 4 bases and J lost 3 bases. The V gene's germline CDR1 is MGHRA and CDR2 YSYEKL. The CDR3 covers 18 residues. The CDR3 DNA sequence: TGCGCCAGCAGCCCCATCGCGGCTCTAGCGGCGAAGAAAGAGACCCAGTACTTC. Encoded protein: CASSPIAALAAKKETQYF.

CDR3 sequence (DNA): TGTGCCATCAGTGGACGGGACTTACAAGAGACCCAGTACTTC. It yields the protein CAISGRDLQETQYF. V usage is TRBV10-3 and J usage is TRBJ2-5, with TRBD2 as a possible D gene (6 bases). The V gene lost 4 bases and the J gene lost 2 bases, with 11 bases spanning the gap. There are 14 residues in the CDR3. Germline V CDR1 and CDR2: ENHRY, SYGVKD.

V is TRBV6-1 and J is TRBJ1-1, with a weak D call TRBD1 (5 bases). V lost 6 bases and J lost 0, with 14 bases in between. The length of the CDR3 is 15 residues. CDR1 and CDR2 from the germline V gene are MNHNS and SASEGT. Here the CDR3 reads CASRPRGLMNTEAFF. Here the CDR3 DNA reads TGTGCCAGCAGGCCACGGGGCCTTATGAACACTGAAGCTTTCTTT.

This clonotype was seen only a few times. The chain carries TRBV6-1 and TRBJ2-1; 8 bases are a match to TRBD2. CDR1 MNHNS and CDR2 SASEGT come from the germline V gene. The trim removed 4 bases at V and 9 bases at J, leaving 11 bases unmatched. The CDR3 totals 15 residues. The CDR3 spells CASSVIRGGPGEQFF. CDR3 DNA: TGTGCCAGCAGTGTAATACGGGGGGGCCCCGGTGAGCAGTTCTTC.

This clonotype was seen ten or more times. This chain uses TRBV3-1 with TRBJ1-1, with D possibly being TRBD1 (5 bases). The V gene lost 8 bases and the J gene lost 2 bases, with 9 bases spanning the gap. The germline CDR1 and CDR2 sequences are LGHDT and YNNKEL (reference sequence). This CDR3 comprises 12 residues. CDR3 in amino acids: CASSDSNTEAFF. Here the CDR3 DNA reads TGTGCCAGCTCCGACAGTAACACTGAAGCTTTCTTT.

This clonotype was seen a few times. The J gene is TRBJ1-2, the V gene TRBV20-1, with no clear D. Trimming shortened V by 4 bases and J by 4 bases, and 13 bases separated the two germline ends. Germline V gene lookup returns CDR1 DFQATT and CDR2 SNEGSKA (reference sequence). This CDR3 comprises 13 residues. The CDR3 region is CSATPPGFYGYTF. The DNA of the CDR3 is TGCAGTGCTACCCCACCAGGTTTCTATGGCTACACCTTC.

The sample holds many counts of this clonotype. The genes are TRBV29-1 and TRBJ2-7; perhaps TRBD2 as D (6 bases). This CDR3 has 12 amino acids. Between the trimmed V and J ends, which lost 6 bases and 3 bases, there was a span of 12 bases. Germline V CDR1 and CDR2: SQVTM, ANQGSEA. CDR3 in amino acids: CSVQGSGYEQYF. DNA of the CDR3: TGCAGCGTCCAGGGTAGCGGCTACGAGCAGTACTTC.